A single sample is the source of the 17 T cell receptor beta chains below, sequenced in a study of blood T cell repertoires in COVID-19. The method was immunoSEQ multiplex PCR; TCRdb's version includes in-frame clones alone and lacks a portion of them. The sample lists fewer than 200,000 clones, 84% occurring once. The source material was peripheral blood. The receptors derive from a man aged 35-49 years who had recovered from COVID-19.

This CDR3 is CASSPRLAGDYEQYF. In nucleotides, the CDR3 is TGTGCCAGCAGCCCTCGACTAGCGGGGGACTACGAGCAGTACTTC. The chain carries TRBV7-2 and TRBJ2-7; 12 bases are a match to TRBD2. Germline CDR1 and CDR2: SGHTA and FQGNSA. The CDR3 runs 15 residues. Unmatched junction bases numbered 5, after V lost 5 bases and J lost 3 bases.

The J gene is TRBJ2-2, the V gene TRBV5-4; D not certain. Per the germline V gene, CDR1 is SGHNT and CDR2 is YYREEE (reference sequence). V gave up 0 bases and J gave up 7 bases, with 7 bases separating them. CDR3 length: 13 residues. The DNA for the CDR3 is TGTGCCAGCAGCTTGGGGCCCAACGGGGAGCTGTTTTTT. Encoded protein: CASSLGPNGELFF.

The chain joins TRBV29-1 to TRBJ2-2; D possibly corresponds to TRBD2 (6 bases). The CDR3 is 14 amino acids. With 7 bases removed from V and 2 bases from J, the gap between germline ends came to 14 bases. Germline-derived CDR1 and CDR2 are SQVTM and ANQGSEA. CDR3 nucleotides: TGCAGCGCCGTCGGAGGGACTAACACCGGGGAGCTGTTTTTT. It specifies CSAVGGTNTGELFF.

The gene calls are TRBV7-9 and TRBJ1-2; D gene unclear. The CDR3 spans 12 residues. Looked up from germline, CDR1 is SEHNR and CDR2 is FQNEAQ (reference sequence). The germline V and J ends were trimmed by 5 bases and 5 bases, with 9 bases remaining between them. The chain's CDR3 is CASSLDFYGYTF. DNA of the CDR3: TGTGCCAGCAGCCTGGACTTTTATGGCTACACCTTC.

A single count supports this clone. This chain connects TRBV18 to TRBJ2-7, with D possibly being TRBD1 (6 bases). The CDR3 extends over 14 amino acids. The germline V and J ends were trimmed by 3 bases and 4 bases, with 13 bases remaining between them. Looked up from germline, CDR1 is KGHSH and CDR2 is LQKENI. The CDR3 DNA is TGTGCCAGCTCACCCGGACCGGACAGTTACGAGCAGTACTTC. Its translation is CASSPGPDSYEQYF.

The chain combines TRBV29-1 with TRBJ1-1; weak D call: TRBD1 (5 bases). Looked up from germline, CDR1 is SQVTM and CDR2 is ANQGSEA. With 7 bases removed from V and 1 base from J, the gap between germline ends came to 16 bases. This CDR3 region has 14 residues. Here the CDR3 DNA reads TGCAGCGGGGATCCGGGGGTAGCGAACACTGAAGCTTTCTTT. Residues: CSGDPGVANTEAFF.

V is TRBV5-1 and J is TRBJ1-1; 7 bases map to TRBD1. This CDR3 is 12 amino acids long. In germline, CDR1 is SGHRS, CDR2 YFSETQ. V shed 0 bases and J 14 bases; nucleotides not matched to a gene: 7. The CDR3 region has the DNA TGCGCCAGCAGCTTGGAAGGGGGCCCATTCTTCTTT. Amino acid sequence: CASSLEGGPFFF.

The V and J genes are TRBV6-5 and TRBJ1-6; D is uncertain. The CDR3 consists of 16 residues. V lost 0 bases to trimming and J lost 9 bases, with 15 bases between them. Germline CDR1 reads MNHEY; CDR2 reads SVGAGI. This CDR3 is CASSYSTGGAGSPLHF. The CDR3 DNA sequence: TGTGCCAGCAGTTACTCCACGGGAGGAGCGGGTTCACCCCTCCACTTT.

The chain combines TRBV11-2 with TRBJ2-7; tentatively, D is TRBD2 (5 bases). The CDR3 is 14 residues long. Trimming took off 2 bases at V and 3 bases at J, with 11 bases between the two ends. The germline gives CDR1 SGHAT, CDR2 FQNNGV. Written as DNA, the CDR3 is TGTGCCAGCAGCTTATTACTAGGGAGCTACGAGCAGTACTTC. Translated, it gives CASSLLLGSYEQYF.

A remark on this clone: The same CDR3 also results from other DNA sequences found in this sample. CDR3 sequence reads: CASSPGQNTEAFF. In DNA, the CDR3 is TGTGCCAGCTCACCAGGACAGAACACTGAAGCTTTCTTT. This sequence joins TRBV18 and TRBJ1-1; weak D call: TRBD1 (5 bases). The CDR3 has 13 amino acids. CDR1 and CDR2 (germline): KGHSH, LQKENI. V shed 2 bases and J shed 1 base, with 5 bases lying between them.

Here the CDR3 reads CASSYTTGAGELFF. The CDR3 DNA reads as TGTGCCAGCAGCTACACGACAGGGGCGGGGGAGCTGTTTTTT. V gene TRBV11-3 combines with J gene TRBJ2-2, with 8 bases fitting TRBD1. Germline V gene sequence: CDR1 SGHNT, CDR2 YENEEA. The junction had 6 bases not matched to a gene; V was cut back by 4 bases and J by 8 bases. The CDR3 is 14 residues long.

This chain links TRBV4-3 with TRBJ2-7, with D perhaps TRBD1 (5 bases). This CDR3 has 14 residues. The germline V and J ends were trimmed by 0 bases and 2 bases, with 8 bases remaining between them. The germline V gene has CDR1 LGHNA and CDR2 YSLEER. CDR3 in amino acids: CASSQDWGTYEQYF. In DNA, the CDR3 is TGCGCCAGCAGCCAAGATTGGGGCACCTACGAGCAGTACTTC.

This chain links TRBV28 with TRBJ2-7; tentatively, D is TRBD2 (6 bases). The CDR3 has 15 residues. Germline V gene sequence: CDR1 MDHEN, CDR2 SYDVKM. V gave up 5 bases and J gave up 2 bases, with 16 bases separating them. CDR3: CASSQRASPPYEQYF. The CDR3 bases are TGTGCCAGCAGTCAGCGGGCCTCACCCCCCTACGAGCAGTACTTC.

This clone has just one count. The chain is built from TRBV18 and TRBJ2-2, with 13 bases that match TRBD2. The trim removed 4 bases at V and 3 bases at J, leaving 17 bases unmatched. The germline CDR1 and CDR2 sequences are KGHSH and LQKENI. CDR3 size: 21 residues. CDR3 sequence reads: CASSQRTESPGLAGYTGELFF. In DNA, the CDR3 is TGTGCCAGCTCACAGCGGACGGAGAGCCCGGGACTAGCGGGATACACCGGGGAGCTGTTTTTT.

The chain recombines TRBV7-9 with TRBJ1-2; 7 bases agree with TRBD1. Germline lookup yields CDR1 SEHNR and CDR2 FQNEAQ (reference sequence). V lost 3 bases to trimming and J lost 5 bases; unmatched junction nucleotides: 6. This CDR3 is built from 14 residues. The CDR3 sequence is CASSFEEGAYGYTF. DNA of the CDR3: TGTGCCAGCAGCTTCGAGGAGGGGGCTTATGGCTACACCTTC. The whole variable domain, remainder taken from reference TRBV7-9 and TRBJ1-2, is DTGVSQNPRHKITKRGQNVTFRCDPISEHNRLYWYRQTLGQGPEFLTYFQNEAQLEKSRLLSDRFSAERPKGSFSTLEIQRTEQGDSAMYLCASSFEEGAYGYTFGSGTRLTVV.

The rearrangement links TRBV29-1 to TRBJ1-1, with 7 nucleotides matching TRBD1. Germline lookup yields CDR1 SQVTM and CDR2 ANQGSEA. V lost 8 bases and J lost 5; bases outside the gene matches: 8. The CDR3 has 12 residues. CDR3 nucleotides: TGCAGCACTGCACAGGGGTCGACTGAAGCTTTCTTT. Its protein is CSTAQGSTEAFF.

The gene calls are TRBV4-3 and TRBJ2-7; D not certain. V gave up 0 bases and J gave up 2 bases, with 8 bases separating them. Germline-derived CDR1 and CDR2 are LGHNA and YSLEER. There are 14 residues in the CDR3. CDR3 sequence reads: CASSQDLATYEQYF. The CDR3 nucleotides are TGCGCCAGCAGCCAAGATCTCGCGACCTACGAGCAGTACTTC.